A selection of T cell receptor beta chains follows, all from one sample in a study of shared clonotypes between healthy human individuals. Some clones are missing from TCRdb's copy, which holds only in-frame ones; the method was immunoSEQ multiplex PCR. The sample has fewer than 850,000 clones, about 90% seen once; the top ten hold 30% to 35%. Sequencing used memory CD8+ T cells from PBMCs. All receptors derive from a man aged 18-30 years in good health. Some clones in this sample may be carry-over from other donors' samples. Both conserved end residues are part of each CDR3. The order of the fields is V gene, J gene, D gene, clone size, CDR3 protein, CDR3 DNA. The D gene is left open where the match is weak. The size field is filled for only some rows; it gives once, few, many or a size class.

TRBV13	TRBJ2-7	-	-	CASSLSERSSYEQYF	TGTGCCAGCAGCTTGTCCGAGAGGAGCTCCTACGAGCAGTACTTC
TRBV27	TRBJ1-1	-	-	CASGAEPEAFF	TGTGCCAGCGGGGCTGAACCCGAAGCTTTCTTT
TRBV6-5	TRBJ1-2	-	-	CASSYREGNYGYTF	TGTGCCAGCAGTTACAGGGAAGGCAACTATGGCTACACCTTC
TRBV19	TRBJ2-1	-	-	CASSIVSASNEQFF	TGTGCCAGTAGTATCGTGTCCGCGTCAAATGAGCAGTTCTTC
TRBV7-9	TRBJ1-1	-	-	CASSLQQMNTEAFF	TGTGCCAGCAGCTTACAGCAAATGAACACTGAAGCTTTCTTT
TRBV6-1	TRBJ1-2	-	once	CASSEGGGQGNGYTF	TGTGCCAGCAGTGAAGGCGGAGGGCAGGGGAACGGCTACACCTTC
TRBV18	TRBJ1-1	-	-	CASSPETGGSAEAFF	TGTGCCAGCTCACCTGAGACAGGAGGGTCTGCTGAAGCTTTCTTT
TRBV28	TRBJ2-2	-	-	CASSWAMAGELFF	TGTGCCAGCAGCTGGGCGATGGCCGGGGAGCTGTTTTTT
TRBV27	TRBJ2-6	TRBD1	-	CASSSTGTGANVLTF	TGTGCCAGCAGTTCGACAGGGACCGGGGCCAACGTCCTGACTTTC
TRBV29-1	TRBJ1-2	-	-	CSFLAGFGYTF	TGCAGCTTCTTGGCAGGGTTTGGCTACACCTTC
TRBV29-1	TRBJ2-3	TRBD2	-	CSGAGDVDTQYF	TGCAGCGGAGCGGGAGATGTAGATACGCAGTATTTT
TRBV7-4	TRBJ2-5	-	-	CASSHAGLGQETQYF	TGTGCCAGCAGCCACGCAGGGCTTGGGCAAGAGACCCAGTACTTC
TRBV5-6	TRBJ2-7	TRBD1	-	CASSFGTGTYEQYF	TGTGCCAGCAGCTTCGGGACAGGAACCTACGAGCAGTACTTC
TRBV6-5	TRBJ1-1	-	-	CASSYELDSIEAFF	TGTGCCAGCAGTTACGAACTCGACAGCATTGAAGCTTTCTTT
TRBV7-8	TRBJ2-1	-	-	CASSLTKRWDEQFF	TGTGCCAGCAGCTTGACCAAACGGTGGGATGAGCAGTTCTTC
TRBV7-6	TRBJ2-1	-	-	CASSLAANPSYNEQFF	TGTGCCAGCAGCTTAGCCGCGAACCCCTCCTACAATGAGCAGTTCTTC
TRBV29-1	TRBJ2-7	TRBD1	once	CSVRDRGFYEQYF	TGCAGCGTGCGGGACAGGGGGTTCTACGAGCAGTACTTC
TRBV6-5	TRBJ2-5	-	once	CASSYRSRGQETQYF	TGTGCCAGCAGTTATCGAAGCCGGGGGCAAGAGACCCAGTACTTC
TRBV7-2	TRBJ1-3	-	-	CASSLVRVNSGNTIYF	TGTGCCAGCAGCTTAGTGAGGGTGAACTCTGGAAACACCATATATTTT
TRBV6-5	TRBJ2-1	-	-	CASSYGWTLRSNEQFF	TGTGCCAGCAGTTACGGGTGGACTCTTAGGTCCAATGAGCAGTTCTTC
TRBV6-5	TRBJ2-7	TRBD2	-	CASSYSREGREQYF	TGTGCCAGCAGTTACTCGCGGGAGGGCCGCGAGCAGTACTTC
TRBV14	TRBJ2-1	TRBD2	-	CASREGTSGHNEQFF	TGTGCCAGCAGAGAAGGGACTAGCGGCCACAATGAGCAGTTCTTC
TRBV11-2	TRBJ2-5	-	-	CASSPRNQETQYF	TGTGCCAGCAGCCCCCGAAACCAAGAGACCCAGTACTTC
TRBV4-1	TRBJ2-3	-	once	CASSQVDWGKPSDTQYF	TGCGCCAGCAGCCAAGTGGATTGGGGGAAGCCCTCAGATACGCAGTATTTT
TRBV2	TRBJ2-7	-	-	CASSESGNSYEQYF	TGTGCCAGCAGTGAAAGCGGCAACTCCTACGAGCAGTACTTC
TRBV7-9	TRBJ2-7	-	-	CASSSPVGRYEQYF	TGTGCCAGCAGTTCTCCGGTAGGTCGCTACGAGCAGTACTTC
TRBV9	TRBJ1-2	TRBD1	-	CASSGRQGAGGYTF	TGTGCCAGCAGCGGACGACAGGGGGCCGGTGGCTACACCTTC
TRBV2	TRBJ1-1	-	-	CASRGIYNTEAFF	TGTGCCAGCAGAGGGATCTATAACACTGAAGCTTTCTTT
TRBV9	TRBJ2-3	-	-	CASSVGSGRAAQYF	TGTGCCAGCAGCGTCGGTAGCGGACGGGCGGCGCAGTATTTT
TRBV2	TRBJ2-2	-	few	CASTSGVNTGELFF	TGTGCCAGCACGTCGGGCGTTAACACCGGGGAGCTGTTTTTT
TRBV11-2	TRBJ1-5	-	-	CASSLGGYSNQPQHF	TGTGCCAGCAGCTTAGGGGGTTATAGCAATCAGCCCCAGCATTTT
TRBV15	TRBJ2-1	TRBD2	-	CATSPSFGKREGNEQFF	TGTGCCACCAGCCCTTCGTTCGGTAAGCGGGAGGGCAATGAGCAGTTCTTC
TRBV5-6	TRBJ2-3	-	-	CASNLGDRDTDTQYF	TGTGCCAGCAACCTGGGGGACCGAGACACAGATACGCAGTATTTT
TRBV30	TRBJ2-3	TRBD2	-	CAWVMEREADTQYF	TGTGCCTGGGTTATGGAGCGGGAAGCAGATACGCAGTATTTT
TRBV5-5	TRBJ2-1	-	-	CASSRRQAQPVNEQFF	TGTGCCAGCAGCCGGCGACAGGCCCAACCGGTCAATGAGCAGTTCTTC
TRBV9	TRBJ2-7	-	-	CASSVGSSSSYEQYF	TGTGCCAGCAGCGTAGGCTCGTCCAGCTCCTACGAGCAGTACTTC
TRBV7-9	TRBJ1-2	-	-	CASSLVMRQGNYGYTF	TGTGCCAGCAGCTTAGTTATGAGGCAGGGTAACTATGGCTACACCTTC
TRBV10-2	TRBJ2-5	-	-	CASSERVSYQETQYF	TGCGCCAGCAGTGAGCGGGTTTCCTACCAAGAGACCCAGTACTTC
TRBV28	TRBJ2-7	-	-	CASSLSLLSGGGTYEQYF	TGTGCCAGCAGTTTGTCCCTCTTAAGTGGGGGAGGTACCTACGAGCAGTACTTC
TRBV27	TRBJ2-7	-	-	CASMGRGDRYEQYF	TGTGCCAGCATGGGGCGAGGGGATCGCTACGAGCAGTACTTC
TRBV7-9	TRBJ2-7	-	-	CASSPPGGESFYEQYF	TGTGCCAGCAGCCCCCCAGGAGGCGAGTCCTTCTACGAGCAGTACTTC
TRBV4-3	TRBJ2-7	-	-	CASSQERLAGYEQYF	TGCGCCAGCAGCCAAGAACGGCTAGCCGGTTACGAGCAGTACTTC
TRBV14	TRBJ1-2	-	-	CASTRTGEFYGYTF	TGTGCCAGCACCAGAACGGGAGAGTTCTATGGCTACACCTTC
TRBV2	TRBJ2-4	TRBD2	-	CASSDQGLAGVAKNIQYF	TGTGCCAGCAGTGATCAGGGACTAGCGGGAGTTGCCAAAAACATTCAGTACTTC
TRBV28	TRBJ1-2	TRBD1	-	CATQSGQGKLNYGYTF	TGTGCCACCCAGTCGGGACAGGGCAAACTTAACTATGGCTACACCTTC
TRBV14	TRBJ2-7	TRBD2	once	CASSQDWIDEAGDRLGQYF	TGTGCCAGCAGCCAAGATTGGATAGATGAAGCGGGAGACCGTCTTGGGCAGTACTTC
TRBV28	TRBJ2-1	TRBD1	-	CASSSTGEDYNEQFF	TGTGCCAGCAGCTCGACAGGGGAGGACTACAATGAGCAGTTCTTC
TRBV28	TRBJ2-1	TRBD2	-	CASSVGGRYGHNEQFF	TGTGCCAGCAGTGTTGGCGGGAGGTATGGCCACAATGAGCAGTTCTTC
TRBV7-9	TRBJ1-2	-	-	CASSSGTDYGYTF	TGTGCCAGCAGCTCCGGGACGGACTATGGCTACACCTTC
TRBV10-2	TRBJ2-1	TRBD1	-	CASSDLGQGADDEQFF	TGCGCCAGCAGTGACCTAGGACAGGGAGCGGATGATGAGCAGTTCTTC
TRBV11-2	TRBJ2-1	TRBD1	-	CASSGGQEPYNEQFF	TGTGCCAGCAGCGGGGGACAGGAACCTTACAATGAGCAGTTCTTC
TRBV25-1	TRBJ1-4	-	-	CASRGLKKLFF	TGTGCCAGCAGGGGGCTTAAAAAACTGTTTTTT
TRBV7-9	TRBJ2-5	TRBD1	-	CASSLRQGRKETQYF	TGTGCCAGCAGCTTACGACAGGGCCGTAAAGAGACCCAGTACTTC
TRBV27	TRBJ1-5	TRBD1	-	CASSPGTGGKPQHF	TGTGCCAGCAGTCCGGGGACAGGGGGCAAGCCCCAGCATTTT